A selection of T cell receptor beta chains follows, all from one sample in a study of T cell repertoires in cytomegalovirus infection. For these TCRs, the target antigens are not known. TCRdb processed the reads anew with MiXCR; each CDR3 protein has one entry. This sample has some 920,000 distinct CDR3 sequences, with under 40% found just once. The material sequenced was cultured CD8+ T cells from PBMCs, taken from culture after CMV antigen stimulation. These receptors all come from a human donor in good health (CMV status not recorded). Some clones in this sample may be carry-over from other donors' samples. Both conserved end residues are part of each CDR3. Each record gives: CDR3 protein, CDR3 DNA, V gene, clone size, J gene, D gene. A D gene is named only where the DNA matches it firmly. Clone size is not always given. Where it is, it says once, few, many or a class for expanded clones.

CDR3: CASRDRGLGNTIYF
DNA: TGTGCCAGCAGGGACAGGGGGCTTGGAAACACCATATATTTT
V: TRBV27
size: few
J: TRBJ1-3
D: TRBD1

CDR3: CSVDEGRGTEAFF
DNA: TGCAGCGTTGATGAGGGGCGAGGCACTGAAGCTTTCTTT
V: TRBV29-1
size: NA
J: TRBJ1-1
D: NA

CDR3: CASSARSGGLTQYF
DNA: TGTGCCAGCAGCGCCCGAAGCGGGGGGTTGACCCAGTACTTC
V: TRBV2
size: NA
J: TRBJ2-5
D: TRBD2

CDR3: CASSLPANHRYEQYF
DNA: TGCGCCAGCAGCTTACCCGCCAATCACCGCTACGAGCAGTACTTC
V: TRBV5-1
size: NA
J: TRBJ2-7
D: NA

CDR3: CSATRTELGYTF
DNA: TGCAGTGCTACTAGGACAGAGCTTGGCTACACCTTC
V: TRBV20-1
size: few
J: TRBJ1-2
D: NA

CDR3: CASSYVAGNTEAFF
DNA: TGTGCCAGCAGTTACGTCGCAGGGAACACTGAAGCTTTCTTT
V: TRBV6-2/TRBV6-3
size: NA
J: TRBJ1-1
D: NA

CDR3: CASSYSGDRGTGELFF
DNA: TGTGCCAGCAGTTACTCGGGGGACAGGGGAACCGGGGAGCTGTTTTTT
V: TRBV6-6
size: NA
J: TRBJ2-2
D: TRBD1

CDR3: CATSRGYAGRHTEAFF
DNA: TGTGCCACTTCCAGGGGCTATGCGGGGCGCCACACTGAAGCTTTCTTT
V: TRBV19
size: NA
J: TRBJ1-1
D: NA

CDR3: CASSFQGTYGYTF
DNA: TGTGCCAGCAGTTTCCAGGGGACCTATGGCTACACCTTC
V: TRBV27
size: NA
J: TRBJ1-2
D: NA

CDR3: CASIPKGVSTDTQYF
DNA: TGTGCCAGCATACCCAAAGGGGTCAGCACAGATACGCAGTATTTT
V: TRBV6-1
size: NA
J: TRBJ2-3
D: NA

CDR3: CATQLGYLPRLPYNEQFF
DNA: TGTGCCACCCAGCTTGGGTACTTACCCCGGCTCCCCTACAATGAGCAGTTCTTC
V: TRBV5-6
size: NA
J: TRBJ2-1
D: NA

CDR3: CASSYSVQVPQPQHF
DNA: TGTGCCAGCAGTTACTCGGTCCAGGTACCACAGCCCCAGCATTTT
V: TRBV6-5
size: NA
J: TRBJ1-5
D: NA

CDR3: CASSPPTGQETQYF
DNA: TGTGCCAGCAGTCCGCCGACAGGACAAGAGACCCAGTACTTC
V: TRBV7-4
size: NA
J: TRBJ2-5
D: NA

CDR3: CASSSRQGFSYNEQFF
DNA: TGTGCCAGCAGCTCCAGGCAAGGGTTCTCCTACAATGAGCAGTTCTTC
V: TRBV7-6
size: NA
J: TRBJ2-1
D: NA

CDR3: CASSQREAGFGYTF
DNA: TGTGCCAGCAGCCAACGGGAGGCGGGATTCGGCTACACCTTC
V: TRBV3-1
size: few
J: TRBJ1-2
D: NA

CDR3: CASSAEGRGGNEKLFF
DNA: TGTGCCAGCAGCGCAGAGGGACGTGGGGGTAATGAAAAACTGTTTTTT
V: TRBV9
size: NA
J: TRBJ1-4
D: NA

CDR3: CATSMGTGTSGTNYEQYF
DNA: TGTGCCACCAGCATGGGAACTGGGACTAGCGGGACCAACTACGAGCAGTACTTC
V: TRBV15
size: NA
J: TRBJ2-7
D: TRBD2

CDR3: CASSYRGRATQYF
DNA: TGTGCCAGCAGTTACAGGGGAAGAGCTACGCAGTATTTT
V: TRBV6-5
size: few
J: TRBJ2-3
D: NA

CDR3: CASSLDTGGTEAFF
DNA: TGCGCCAGCAGCTTGGACACAGGGGGCACTGAAGCTTTCTTT
V: TRBV5-1
size: NA
J: TRBJ1-1
D: TRBD1

CDR3: CASSFLAGEPGDTQYF
DNA: TGTGCCAGCAGCTTCCTAGCGGGGGAGCCGGGCGATACGCAGTATTTT
V: TRBV5-4
size: NA
J: TRBJ2-3
D: TRBD2

CDR3: CASSYPPREPEAFF
DNA: TGTGCCAGCAGTTATCCCCCGAGGGAACCTGAAGCTTTCTTT
V: TRBV7-9
size: few
J: TRBJ1-1
D: NA

CDR3: CASSSSGTSGYNEQFF
DNA: TGTGCCAGCAGTTCCTCCGGGACTAGCGGTTACAATGAGCAGTTCTTC
V: TRBV6-5
size: many
J: TRBJ2-1
D: TRBD2

CDR3: CAISGLAGGFEDTQYF
DNA: TGTGCCATCAGTGGATTGGCGGGGGGTTTCGAAGATACGCAGTATTTT
V: TRBV10-3
size: NA
J: TRBJ2-3
D: TRBD2

CDR3: CASSSTAMDSEQYF
DNA: TGTGCCAGCAGTTCGACGGCCATGGACTCCGAGCAGTACTTC
V: TRBV12-3/TRBV12-4
size: NA
J: TRBJ2-7
D: NA